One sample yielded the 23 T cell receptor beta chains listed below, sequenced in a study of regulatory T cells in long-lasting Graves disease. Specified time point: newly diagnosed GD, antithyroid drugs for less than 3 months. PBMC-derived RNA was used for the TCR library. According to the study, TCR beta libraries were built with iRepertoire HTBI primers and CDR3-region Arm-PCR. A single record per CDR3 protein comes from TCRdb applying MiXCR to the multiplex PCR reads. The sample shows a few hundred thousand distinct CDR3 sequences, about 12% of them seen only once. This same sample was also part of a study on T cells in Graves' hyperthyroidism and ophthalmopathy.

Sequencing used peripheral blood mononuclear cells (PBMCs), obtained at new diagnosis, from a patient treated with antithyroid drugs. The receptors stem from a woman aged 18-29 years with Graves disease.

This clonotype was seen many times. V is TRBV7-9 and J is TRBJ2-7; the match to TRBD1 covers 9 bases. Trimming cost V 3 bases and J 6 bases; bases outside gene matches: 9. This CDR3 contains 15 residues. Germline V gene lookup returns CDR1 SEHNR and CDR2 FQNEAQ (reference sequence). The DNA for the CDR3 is TGTGCCAGCAGCTTGTCCGGGACAGGGAGGGCCGAGCAGTACTTC. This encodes CASSLSGTGRAEQYF. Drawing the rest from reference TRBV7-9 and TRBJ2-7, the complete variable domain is DTGVSQNPRHKITKRGQNVTFRCDPISEHNRLYWYRQTLGQGPEFLTYFQNEAQLEKSRLLSDRFSAERPKGSFSTLEIQRTEQGDSAMYLCASSLSGTGRAEQYFGPGTRLTVT.

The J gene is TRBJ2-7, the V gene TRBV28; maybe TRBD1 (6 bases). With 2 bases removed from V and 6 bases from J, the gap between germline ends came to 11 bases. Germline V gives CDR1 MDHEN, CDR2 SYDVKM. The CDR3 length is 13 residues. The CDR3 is CASSLRTGSEQYV. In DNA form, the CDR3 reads TGTGCCAGCAGTTTACGAACAGGGAGCGAGCAGTACGTC.

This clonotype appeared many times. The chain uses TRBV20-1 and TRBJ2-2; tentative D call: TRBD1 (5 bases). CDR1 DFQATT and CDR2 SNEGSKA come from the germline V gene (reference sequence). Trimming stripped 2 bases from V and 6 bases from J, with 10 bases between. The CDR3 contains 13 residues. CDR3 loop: CSARQKGAGELFF. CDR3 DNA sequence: TGCAGTGCTAGACAGAAAGGGGCCGGGGAGCTGTTTTTT.

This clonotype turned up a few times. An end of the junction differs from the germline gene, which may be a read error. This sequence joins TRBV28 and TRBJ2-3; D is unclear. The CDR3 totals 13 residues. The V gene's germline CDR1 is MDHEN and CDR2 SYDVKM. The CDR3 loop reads CAGRYPNTDTQYF. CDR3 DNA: TGTGCCGGCAGGTACCCCAACACAGATACGCAGTATTTT. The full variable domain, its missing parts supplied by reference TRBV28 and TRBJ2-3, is DVKVTQSSRYLVKRTGEKVFLECVQDMDHENMFWYRQDPGLGLRLIYFSYDVKMKEKGDIPEGYSVSREKKERFSLILESASTNQTSMYLCAGRYPNTDTQYFGPGTRLTVL.

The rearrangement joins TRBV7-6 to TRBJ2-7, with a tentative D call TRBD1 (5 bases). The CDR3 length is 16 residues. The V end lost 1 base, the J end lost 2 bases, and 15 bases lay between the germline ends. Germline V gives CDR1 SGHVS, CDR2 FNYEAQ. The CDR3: CASSLETGRAPYEQYF. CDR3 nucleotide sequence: TGTGCCAGCAGCTTAGAGACCGGCAGGGCACCCTACGAGCAGTACTTC.

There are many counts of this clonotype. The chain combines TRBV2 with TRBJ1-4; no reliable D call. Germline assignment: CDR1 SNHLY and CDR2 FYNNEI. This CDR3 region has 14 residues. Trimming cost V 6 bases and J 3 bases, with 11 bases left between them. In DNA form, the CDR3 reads TGTGCCAGCAGACCTAGGCGGGCTAATGAAAAACTGTTTTTT. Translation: CASRPRRANEKLFF.

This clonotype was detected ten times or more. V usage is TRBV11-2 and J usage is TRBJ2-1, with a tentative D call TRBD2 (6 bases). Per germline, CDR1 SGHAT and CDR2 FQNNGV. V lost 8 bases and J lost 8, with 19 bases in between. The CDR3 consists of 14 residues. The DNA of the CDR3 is TGTGCCAGCCGTCGAACGGGGGTCCGGGATGAGCAGTTCTTC. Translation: CASRRTGVRDEQFF.

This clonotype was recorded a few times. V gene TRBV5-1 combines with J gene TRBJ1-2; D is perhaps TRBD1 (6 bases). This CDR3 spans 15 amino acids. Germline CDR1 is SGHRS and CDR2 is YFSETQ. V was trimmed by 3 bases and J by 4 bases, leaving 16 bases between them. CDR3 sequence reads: CASSSRGRGLYGYTF. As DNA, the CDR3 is TGCGCCAGCAGCTCCCGGGGCAGGGGACTCTATGGCTACACCTTC.

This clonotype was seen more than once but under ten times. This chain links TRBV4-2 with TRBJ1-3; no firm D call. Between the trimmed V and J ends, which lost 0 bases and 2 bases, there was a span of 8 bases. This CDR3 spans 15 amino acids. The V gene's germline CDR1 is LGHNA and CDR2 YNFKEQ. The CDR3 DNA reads TGTGCCAGCAGCCAAGACAAGGGTCCTGGAAACACCATATATTTT. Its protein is CASSQDKGPGNTIYF.

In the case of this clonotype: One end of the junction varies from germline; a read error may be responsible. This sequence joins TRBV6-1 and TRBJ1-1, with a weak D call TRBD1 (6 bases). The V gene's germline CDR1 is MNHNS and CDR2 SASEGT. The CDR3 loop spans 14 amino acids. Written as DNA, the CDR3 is TGTGACAGCAGGAGGACAGTCCGGAACACTGAAGCTTTCTTT. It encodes CDSRRTVRNTEAFF.

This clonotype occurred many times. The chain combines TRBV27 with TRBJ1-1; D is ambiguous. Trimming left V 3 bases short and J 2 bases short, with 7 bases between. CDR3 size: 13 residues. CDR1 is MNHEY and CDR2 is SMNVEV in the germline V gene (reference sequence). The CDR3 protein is CASSFGHNTEAFF. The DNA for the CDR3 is TGTGCCAGCAGTTTTGGGCACAACACTGAAGCTTTCTTT.

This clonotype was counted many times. CDR3 protein: CASSVDSAYSGNTIYF. The CDR3 DNA follows: TGTGCCAGCAGCGTAGACAGCGCCTACTCTGGAAACACCATATATTTT. V gene TRBV9 combines with J gene TRBJ1-3; unclear D gene. The V gene's germline CDR1 is SGDLS and CDR2 YYNGEE. The V gene lost 0 bases and the J gene lost 0 bases, with 10 bases spanning the gap. The CDR3 runs to 16 residues.

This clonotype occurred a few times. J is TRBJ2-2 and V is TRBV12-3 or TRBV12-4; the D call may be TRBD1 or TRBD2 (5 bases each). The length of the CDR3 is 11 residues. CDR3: CAVRGDGELFF. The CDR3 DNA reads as TGTGCTGTTCGAGGGGACGGGGAGCTGTTTTTT.

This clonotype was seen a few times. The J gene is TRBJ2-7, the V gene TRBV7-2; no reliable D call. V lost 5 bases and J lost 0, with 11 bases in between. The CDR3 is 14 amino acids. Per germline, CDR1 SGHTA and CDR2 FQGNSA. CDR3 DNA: TGTGCCAGCAGCGGGCAGGCCAGCTCCTACGAGCAGTACTTC. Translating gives CASSGQASSYEQYF. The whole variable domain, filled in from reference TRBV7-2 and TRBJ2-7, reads GAGVSQSPSNKVTEKGKDVELRCDPISGHTALYWYRQSLGQGLEFLIYFQGNSAPDKSGLPSDRFSAERTGGSVSTLTIQRTQQEDSAVYLCASSGQASSYEQYFGPGTRLTVT.

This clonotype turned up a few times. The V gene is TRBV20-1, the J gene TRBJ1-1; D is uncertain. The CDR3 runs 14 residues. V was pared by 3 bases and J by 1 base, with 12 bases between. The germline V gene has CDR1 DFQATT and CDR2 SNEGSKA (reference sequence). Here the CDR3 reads CSASLRFSNTEAFF. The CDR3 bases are TGCAGTGCTAGTCTGAGGTTTTCGAACACTGAAGCTTTCTTT.

The CDR3 is CASDRGGEQYV. The DNA of the CDR3 is TGTGCCAGTGACAGGGGGGGCGAGCAGTACGTC. The chain uses TRBV2 and TRBJ2-7; TRBD1 aligns across 9 bases. J was trimmed by 6 bases and V by 9 bases; bases with no gene match: 3. The CDR3 is 11 residues long. Germline V gene lookup returns CDR1 SNHLY and CDR2 FYNNEI.

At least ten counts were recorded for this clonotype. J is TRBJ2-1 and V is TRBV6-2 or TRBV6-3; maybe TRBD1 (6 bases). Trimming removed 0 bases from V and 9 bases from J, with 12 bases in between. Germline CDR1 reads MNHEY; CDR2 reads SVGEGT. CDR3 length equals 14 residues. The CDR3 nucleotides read TGTGCCAGCAGTTACTCGGGGGACATTAGTGAGCAGTTCTTC. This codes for CASSYSGDISEQFF.

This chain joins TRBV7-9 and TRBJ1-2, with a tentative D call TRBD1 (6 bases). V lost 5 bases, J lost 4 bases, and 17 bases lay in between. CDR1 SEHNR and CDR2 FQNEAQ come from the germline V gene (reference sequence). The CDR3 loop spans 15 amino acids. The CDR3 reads CASSRDIRFTYGYTF. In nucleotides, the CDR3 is TGTGCCAGCAGCCGGGACATCAGATTTACCTATGGCTACACCTTC.

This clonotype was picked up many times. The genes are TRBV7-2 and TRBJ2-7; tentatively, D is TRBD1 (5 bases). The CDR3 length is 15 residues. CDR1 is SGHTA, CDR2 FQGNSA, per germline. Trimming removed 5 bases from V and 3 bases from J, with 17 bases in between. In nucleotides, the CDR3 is TGTGCCAGCAGCAAGGGGTCTACATCCTACTACGAGCAGTACTTC. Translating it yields CASSKGSTSYYEQYF.

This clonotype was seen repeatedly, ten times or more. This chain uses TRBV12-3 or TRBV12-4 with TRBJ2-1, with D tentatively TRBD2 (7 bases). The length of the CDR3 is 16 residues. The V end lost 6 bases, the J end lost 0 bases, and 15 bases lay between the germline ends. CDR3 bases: TGTGCCAGCAGCTTAAGGGGGGGGAGCTCCTACAATGAGCAGTTCTTC. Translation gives CASSLRGGSSYNEQFF.

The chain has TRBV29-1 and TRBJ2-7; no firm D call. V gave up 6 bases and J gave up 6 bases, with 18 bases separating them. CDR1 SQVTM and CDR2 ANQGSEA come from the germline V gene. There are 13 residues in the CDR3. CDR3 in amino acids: CSVRAWVNVEQYV. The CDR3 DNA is TGCAGCGTCCGGGCCTGGGTCAACGTCGAGCAGTACGTC.

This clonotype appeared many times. The CDR3 coding sequence is TGTGCCAGCAGGCAGACACTGAACACTGAAGCTTTCTTT. Amino acid sequence: CASRQTLNTEAFF. The J gene is TRBJ1-1, the V gene TRBV6-1; the D is unclear. The V end lost 6 bases, the J end lost 0 bases, and 8 bases lay between the germline ends. Germline-derived CDR1 and CDR2 are MNHNS and SASEGT. The CDR3 contains 13 residues.

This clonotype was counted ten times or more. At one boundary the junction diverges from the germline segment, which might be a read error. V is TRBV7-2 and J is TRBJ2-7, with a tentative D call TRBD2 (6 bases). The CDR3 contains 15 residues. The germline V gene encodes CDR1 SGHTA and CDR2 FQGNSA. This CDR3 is CASSSPGEAPYEQYF. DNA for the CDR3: TGCGCCAGCAGCTCCCCGGGGGAGGCCCCCTACGAGCAGTACTTC.